This TCR beta chain was found in a study of identical twins. In the case of this clonotype: Its antigen remains unknown.

Germline V gene sequence: CDR1 SGDLS, CDR2 YYNGEE. Trimming left V 2 bases short and J 0 bases short, with 10 bases between. The CDR3 sequence is 15 residues long. A universal primer site arose from template switching, and cDNA bore unique molecular identifiers. One entry per CDR3 protein results from TCRdb running MiXCR on the 5' RACE reads. The table has approximately 500,000 distinct CDR3 sequences, approximately 24% seen once. Study results and caveats: Less excess twin sharing appeared in beta out-of-frame sequences. Out-of-frame alpha sequences shared by twins showed excess low generation probability.

These data also formed part of another study, on T cells expressing NK-cell markers. This second report adds: One of eight sequenced donors was HCMV-seronegative; the other seven were seropositive.

Source material: CD4+ T cells sorted from blood. This clonotype originated in a woman aged 18-29 years in good health. The V gene is TRBV9, the J gene TRBJ2-3; D gene unclear. CDR3 sequence (DNA): TGTGCCAGCAGCGTCGGGTCAGGTAGCACAGATACGCAGTATTTT. Protein sequence: CASSVGSGSTDTQYF.